A selection of T cell receptor beta chains follows, all from one sample in a study of blood T cell repertoires in COVID-19. Profiled with immunoSEQ multiplex PCR; TCRdb holds only in-frame clones, not every one. This sample has around 150,000 clones, with around nine tenths found just once. The sample comprised peripheral blood. Receptor source: a woman in her 70s with COVID-19, enrolled during active disease. Both conserved end residues are part of each CDR3.

j_gene	v_gene	CDR3aa
TRBJ1-5	TRBV30	CAWRGSRTPNQPQHF
TRBJ2-7	TRBV29-1	CSVATSGGVEQYF
TRBJ1-4	TRBV19	CATDSSGREEKLFF
TRBJ2-6	TRBV29-1	CSVEGGNGANVLTF
TRBJ2-3	TRBV7-2	CASSQTSGGSDTQYF
TRBJ1-2	TRBV6-4	CASSDEGDYGYTF
TRBJ1-5	TRBV2	CASKGGGSVNQPQHF
TRBJ2-4	TRBV6-5	CANGGGNIQYF
TRBJ2-3	TRBV6-4	CASNGTPLLTDTQYF
TRBJ1-2	TRBV28	CASSPPGTGMYYGYTF
TRBJ2-2	TRBV10-2	CASRGQGDTGELFF
TRBJ1-5	TRBV25-1	CASSATQGVQPQHF
TRBJ1-6	TRBV13	CASSLSVRNSPLHF
TRBJ1-5	TRBV7-6	CASSTGVYQPQHF
TRBJ1-5	TRBV3-1/TRBV3-2	CASSPDRGLTQPQHF
TRBJ1-2	TRBV5-6	CASSLVQDRGIYGYTF
TRBJ1-4	TRBV27	CASRPTGREKLFF
TRBJ2-7	TRBV10-3	CAISDNYEQYF
TRBJ1-6	TRBV7-3	CASSLRGQGEVRSYNSPLHF
TRBJ2-7	TRBV7-9	CASSFLIEQGRYEQYF
TRBJ1-6	TRBV5-5	CASSPGTGSSYNSPLHF
TRBJ1-6	TRBV27	CASSLRDRSSYNSPLHF
TRBJ1-5	TRBV7-9	CASSLDAGGQPQHF
TRBJ2-1	TRBV5-1	CASSLGTVNNEQFF
TRBJ2-5	TRBV6-5	CASSRDRERETQYF
TRBJ1-1	TRBV30	CAWSAMGLLNTEAFF
TRBJ2-3	TRBV15	CATSRGQLDSTDTQYF
TRBJ1-1	TRBV7-8	CASSLASYIEAFF
TRBJ1-1	TRBV5-8	CASLPTGRNTEAFF
TRBJ2-3	TRBV11-2	CASSLRSRGSTDTQYF
TRBJ1-1	TRBV28	CASSFGQFSTEAFF
TRBJ2-7	TRBV5-1	CASSLFGRSEPYEQYF
TRBJ1-4	TRBV10-3	CAISAAGGGNEKLFF
TRBJ2-7	TRBV19	CVSSRQLYEQYF
TRBJ1-2	TRBV6-5	CASSQGANYGYTF
TRBJ1-1	TRBV2	CASSEALSGNTEAFF
TRBJ2-1	TRBV9	CASSALAGVYNEQFF
TRBJ2-7	TRBV19	CAESGDEQYF
TRBJ2-7	TRBV2	CASNSRDSTYEQYF
TRBJ1-1	TRBV24-1	CATSESDREAFF
TRBJ1-1	TRBV4-1	CASSHHRQNTEAFF
TRBJ2-7	TRBV23-1	CASSQPPATSSYEQYF
TRBJ2-5	TRBV2	CAIGTGREETQYF
TRBJ2-7	TRBV28	CASSFNQGKYEQYF
TRBJ1-5	TRBV5-6	CASSLGRGQNQPQHF
TRBJ1-1	TRBV7-8	CASSFSTGITNTEAFF
TRBJ1-1	TRBV10-3	CAITGGTGGTEAFF
TRBJ1-2	TRBV9	CASSPWTGGAYGYTF
TRBJ2-3	TRBV29-1	CSVEVSLTHSTDTQYF
TRBJ2-7	TRBV9	CASSEDAPGEGRSYEQYF
TRBJ2-7	TRBV3-1/TRBV3-2	CASSQAGLAGGREQYF
TRBJ1-1	TRBV5-5	CASRRIDTPNTEAFF
TRBJ2-7	TRBV7-8	CASSFRGLGGEQYF